The TCR beta chain described here comes from a study of shared clonotypes between healthy human individuals. Regarding the study as a whole: Incomplete sequencing of sorted subsets was indicated by rarefaction despite large depth. With few donors, the genetic and exposure-history diversity represented was limited.

The CDR3 consists of 15 residues. V lost 4 bases to trimming and J lost 0 bases, with 10 bases between them. The germline V gene has CDR1 MGHDK and CDR2 SYGVNS. On this clone: The antigen is undetermined.

Sequencing was at deep level. It was 200 to 250 ng DNA, 33,000 or so T cell genomes, that sorted-subset replicate PCRs used. Assay: immunoSEQ multiplex PCR; the TCRdb copy retains only in-frame clones and omits some. The profile shows roughly 2.6 million clones, approximately 92% of them singletons. The gene calls are TRBV25-1 and TRBJ1-5; a possible D gene is TRBD1 (5 bases). What was sequenced was naive CD4+ T cells sorted from blood. Subset noted: CD45RA+ positively selected. The TCR was taken from a young man in good health. Here the CDR3 reads CASSAAGYSNQPQHF. The CDR3 DNA sequence: TGTGCCAGCAGTGCGGCAGGGTATAGCAATCAGCCCCAGCATTTT.